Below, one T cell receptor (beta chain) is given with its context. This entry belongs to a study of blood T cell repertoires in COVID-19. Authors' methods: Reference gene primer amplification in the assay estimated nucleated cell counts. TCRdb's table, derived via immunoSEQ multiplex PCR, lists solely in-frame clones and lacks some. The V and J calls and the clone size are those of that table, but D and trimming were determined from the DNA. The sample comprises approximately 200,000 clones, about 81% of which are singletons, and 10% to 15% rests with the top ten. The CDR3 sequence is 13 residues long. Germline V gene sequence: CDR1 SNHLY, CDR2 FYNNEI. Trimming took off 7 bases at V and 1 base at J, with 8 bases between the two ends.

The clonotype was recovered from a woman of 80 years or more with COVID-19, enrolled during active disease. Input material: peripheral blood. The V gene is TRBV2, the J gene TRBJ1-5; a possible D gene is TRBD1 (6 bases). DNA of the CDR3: TGTGCCAGCAACAGGGAAAGCAATCAGCCCCAGCATTTT. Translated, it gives CASNRESNQPQHF.